This T cell receptor (beta chain) was found in a study of cytomegalovirus exposure and HLA in healthy donors. Study-wide findings and caveats: Exclusion as indistinguishable affected some V segments, including TRBV6-2 and TRBV6-3. Three CMV-associated chains were confirmed in vitro to be specific for CMV antigens.

Nominal health characterized the donors when sampled, though unrecorded immune exposures were likely. Comment on this clone: Its antigen is unidentified.

In germline, CDR1 is MNHEY, CDR2 SVGAGI. V gave up 6 bases and J gave up 0 bases; unmatched junction bases: 0. The CDR3 length is 13 residues. The PCR was carried out with 60 Vbeta primers and 13 Jbeta primers. Method: immunoSEQ multiplex PCR; TCRdb's copy keeps in-frame clones and lacks some. The sample includes a few hundred thousand clones, approximately 80% of them seen just once. The source material was PBMCs. This chain uses TRBV6-5 with TRBJ2-3; TRBD1 matches at 7 bases. The source is a woman in her fifties or sixties in good health and CMV-seropositive. The CDR3: CASRQGSTDTQYF. CDR3 in DNA: TGTGCCAGCAGACAGGGGAGCACAGATACGCAGTATTTT.